The present TCR beta chain was sequenced within a study of blood T cells in healthy people across ages (dated by TCRdb to the mid-2010s). At the level of the whole study: Template switching captured roughly one uniquely barcoded TCR beta cDNA molecule per two T cells in model experiments. Age-related changes in TCR beta repertoire diversity were measured in the study by deep sequencing normalized with unique cDNA molecular identifiers. The donors were split into four age groups: young (average 16 years), middle-aged (39), aged (about 56) and long-lived (about 74). To avoid experimental bias, donors of different ages were randomly spread across the sequencing lanes. The study analyzed two additional independent replicas of 1 million unique cDNA reads from the same blood draw for two donors, one aged 18 to 30 and one aged 80 or older. Findings and caveats that apply to the study as a whole: Compared with the aged group, more naive CD4+ T cells, fewer expanded clones and increased TCR diversity were shown by the long-lived group, suggesting age selection. Bulk unsorted PBMC profiling prevented conclusive comparison of naive and antigen-experienced compartments. Because donor CMV infection status was unknown, age-related changes in expanded clonotypes were potentially confounded. The percentage of naive T cells measured by flow cytometry correlated strongly with observed TCR beta diversity. Observed TCR beta diversity per million T cells fell roughly linearly with age, and a significant reduction was already apparent by age about 43. Estimates of total diversity based on one million sequenced T cells were regarded as lower bounds and as underestimates.

Looking up the germline V gene yields CDR1 SGHTA and CDR2 FQGNSA. The junction shows trimming of 1 base on V and 8 bases on J, and the gene matches do not reach 4 bases of it. From the cysteine through the phenylalanine, the CDR3 covers 14 amino acids. The CDR3 DNA has 42 bases and is translated from base 1. Ten or more counts support this clonotype. Its cognate antigen has yet to be identified. The record has no base qualities; no much larger clone is one base away. Donors were 35 to 40 systemically healthy Caucasian individuals from Russia aged 6 to 90 years. Each donor gave approximately 9.3 milliliters of peripheral blood, collected into EDTA-treated Vacutainer tubes. Ficoll-Paque density-gradient centrifugation was used to isolate PBMCs, with at least 7 million obtained per sample. Total RNA, at least 6 micrograms per sample, was extracted from PBMCs with Trizol reagent. Naive CD45RAhigh/CD27high T cell percentages were measured by flow cytometry on a PBMC aliquot from every donor.

Libraries came from 5' RACE. The reads were generated on an Illumina HiSeq 2500. A second PCR of about 6 to 11 cycles was performed with a sample-barcoded 5' primer and a J-beta primer mix. A unique molecular identifier was introduced onto each TCR beta cDNA molecule by a template-switch 5' adaptor carrying 12 random nucleotides. Each sample yielded at least 3 million CDR3-containing paired-end reads. First-strand cDNA was synthesized from all RNA with the Mint cDNA synthesis kit, primed by a TRBC-specific oligonucleotide. After uracil-DNA glycosylase treatment, a first 18-cycle PCR used universal primers M1SS and BC2_uni_R on all cDNA. Under the source paper's analysis protocol: For normalization, 1 million high-quality reads were randomly selected from each sample, with every read carrying a distinct molecular identifier. Instead of being binned into consensus sequences, reads with shared molecular identifiers were discarded. MiTCR, with a Q25 quality threshold and the strictest error-elimination algorithm, was used for CDR3 identification, clonotype clustering and error correction. A nonparametric unseen species model using Euler transformation provided a lower-bound estimate of total TCR beta diversity. Using fastp trimming at Q25 and MiXCR clonotype assembly, TCRdb reanalyzed the public sequencing data and kept in-frame beta chains. Rows are unified per CDR3 protein, each entry keeping the most common DNA and genes. These V and J calls originate from TCRdb's pipeline instead of the authors' own analysis. The sample records over 500,000 distinct CDR3 sequences, approximately 52% of which are singletons. About 13% of the sample goes to the ten largest clones.

The TCR was taken from a woman over 75 in good health. The material sequenced was blood. The sequence is built from TRBV7-2 and TRBJ2-1; TRBD1 lines up with 8 middle nucleotides. The CDR3 amino acid sequence is: CASSLVPGGYEQFF. In nucleotide form, the sequence is TGTGCCAGCAGCTTAGTTCCAGGGGGCTATGAGCAGTTCTTC.